This entry describes one T cell receptor (beta chain). The source of the sample is a study of T cell changes during pregnancy in multiple sclerosis. V dropped 2 bases and J dropped 4 bases, with 8 bases sitting between them. The CDR3 spans 13 residues. Germline V lookup: CDR1 SGHTA, CDR2 FQGTGA. Libraries were prepared by immunoSEQ multiplex PCR; TCRdb keeps only in-frame clonotypes and omits some of them. The sample yields tens of thousands of clones, around 90% seen once. The chain links TRBV7-3 to TRBJ1-1; no clear D gene. This specimen was CD8+ T cells from peripheral blood mononuclear cells, taken before pregnancy. The clonotype comes from a female donor with multiple sclerosis, enrolled in a pregnancy study. CDR3 loop: CASSLYRSTEAFF. CDR3 nucleotide sequence: TGTGCCAGCAGCTTATATCGCAGCACTGAAGCTTTCTTT.